These T cell receptor beta chains were read from a single sample in a study of beta chain features in type 1 diabetes. Sequenced by immunoSEQ multiplex PCR; TCRdb stores in-frame clones only, minus some. The profile covers 130,000 to 150,000 clones, with around 7% appearing a single time and 1.3% to 1.5% taken by the ten largest. Source material: central memory CD4+ T cells from blood. All receptors come from a young woman in good health. CDR3s include the opening cysteine and the closing phenylalanine or tryptophan. The order of the fields is CDR3 protein, V gene, J gene.

cdr3_aa: CASSQGLATSTDTQYF
v_call: TRBV4-2
j_call: TRBJ2-3

cdr3_aa: CASMIGTSYNEQFF
v_call: TRBV27
j_call: TRBJ2-1

cdr3_aa: CASSLYGEGYGYTF
v_call: TRBV27
j_call: TRBJ1-2

cdr3_aa: CASSLEDRGDTQYF
v_call: TRBV5-1
j_call: TRBJ2-3

cdr3_aa: CASSLGTQDEQFF
v_call: TRBV5-6
j_call: TRBJ2-1

cdr3_aa: CASSFDTVRETQYF
v_call: TRBV28
j_call: TRBJ2-5

cdr3_aa: CARRTSPSSGRAIYNEQFF
v_call: TRBV6-9
j_call: TRBJ2-1

cdr3_aa: CASSQGTANYNEQFF
v_call: TRBV7-9
j_call: TRBJ2-1

cdr3_aa: CASSQVLAGYYEQYF
v_call: TRBV4-2
j_call: TRBJ2-7

cdr3_aa: CASSVGLAGVVETQYF
v_call: TRBV9
j_call: TRBJ2-5

cdr3_aa: CASSDWTGMDTEAFF
v_call: TRBV6-4
j_call: TRBJ1-1

cdr3_aa: CASSQGSGAGYNEQFF
v_call: TRBV14
j_call: TRBJ2-1

cdr3_aa: CASSPGLTYNEQFF
v_call: TRBV18
j_call: TRBJ2-1

cdr3_aa: CASSRLAGSLAQYF
v_call: TRBV7-9
j_call: TRBJ2-7

cdr3_aa: CASSPRESTGELFF
v_call: TRBV18
j_call: TRBJ2-2

cdr3_aa: CASSLISGRARNEQFF
v_call: TRBV7-3
j_call: TRBJ2-1

cdr3_aa: CASSRSRGPGELFF
v_call: TRBV6-5
j_call: TRBJ2-2

cdr3_aa: CASGPGQAYEKLFF
v_call: TRBV27
j_call: TRBJ1-4

cdr3_aa: CASSVAPSGGEQFF
v_call: TRBV9
j_call: TRBJ2-1

cdr3_aa: CASSIPQENYGYTF
v_call: TRBV28
j_call: TRBJ1-2

cdr3_aa: CASSSYRGTGTYEQYF
v_call: TRBV5-4
j_call: TRBJ2-7

cdr3_aa: CASGGAVDYGYTF
v_call: TRBV6-1
j_call: TRBJ1-2